This T cell receptor beta chain was identified during a study of blood T cell repertoires in COVID-19. Sequencing was performed with immunoSEQ multiplex PCR; in TCRdb, only in-frame clones are kept and a portion is missing. The sample yields 37,000 or so clones, 89% seen once. The CDR3 is 14 amino acids. The trim removed 5 bases at V and 5 bases at J, leaving 6 bases unmatched. The germline gives CDR1 SGHNT, CDR2 YYREEE (reference sequence). The origin of this receptor is a human donor in a cohort sampled during active COVID-19. Specimen: peripheral blood. This rearrangement joins TRBV5-4 to TRBJ2-3, with 9 bases fitting TRBD1. DNA of the CDR3: TGTGCCAGCAGTCCACAGGGGGCTCAAGATACGCAGTATTTT. Its translation is CASSPQGAQDTQYF.